This entry is about one T cell receptor beta chain. In this sample, this clonotype turned up a few times. Its antigen is unknown. No base qualities exist here, and no much larger clone lies one base off it. Flow cytometry had shown CD8+CD57+ cell expansion in the patients selected for sequencing. Every patient had severe acquired aplastic anemia, diagnosed using the International Study of Aplastic Anemia and Agranulocytosis and Camitta criteria. No therapy had been received by the patients at the time of blood sampling. The study deep-sequenced TCR repertoires of sorted CD4+ and CD8+ blood T cells from severe aplastic anemia patients and healthy subjects. Patients were enrolled under clinicaltrials.gov protocols 00001620, 01623167, 00001397, 00071045, 00081523 and 00961064 in the USA. Ficoll-Paque density gradient centrifugation was used to isolate peripheral blood mononuclear cells. Before DNA extraction, CD4+ and CD8+ T cells were sorted with FACS or magnetic beads.

The CDR3 sequence holds 13 residues, the cysteine and phenylalanine included. The sequence is cut down to CDR3 DNA, 39 bases in frame from base 1. V is reduced by 3 bases and J by 2 bases, leaving a spacing of 7 bases between them. Taken from the germline V gene (reference sequence), the CDR1 and CDR2 loops are SSHAT and FNYEAQ. The data stem from a study of CD8+CD57+ T cells in acquired aplastic anemia (dated by TCRdb to 2017 to 2018). For the study in its entirety: DNA extracted from sorted CD4+ and CD8+ cells had a mean of roughly 3.4 ug, with a range of about 0.19 to 27.4 ug. CD8+CD57+ expansion was defined as frequency above the mean frequency observed in healthy subjects. The investigation overall reported the following: Between patients and healthy controls, no significant difference in CD8+ Simpson's diversity was found (P=0.060). Although roughly 29 CD8+ CDR3 sequences were shared by patients and controls, these sequences appeared highly expressed in patients and within the immunodominant clones of patients.

Genomic DNA served as template for TCR beta VDJ combination and CDR3 sequence profiling. An Illumina HiSeq 2000 was used for TCR repertoire sequencing. On the authors' methods: TRBV/TRBJ rearrangement plots, CDR3 size and DJ length profiles, and Simpson's diversity index were used to evaluate the repertoires. The most abundant DNA sequence in the deep sequencing data was taken as the immunodominant clone. CDR3 amino acid sequences were checked for sharing between subjects and were compared against published repertoires and the VDJdb database. The public reads were run again by TCRdb, first through fastp at Q25 and then through MiXCR, and only productive beta chains were kept. Each entry merges the rows of one CDR3 protein and shows their most common DNA and genes. The V and J calls were not made by the authors but by TCRdb's processing. The sample contains around 290,000 distinct CDR3 sequences, about 50% of them found a single time. The ten largest clones represent 1.3% of the sample.

The material sequenced was sorted CD4+, CD8+, or CD8+CD57+ T cells (not recorded which) from PBMCs. This sequence was found in a human donor with aplastic anemia. Rearrangement joined TRBV7-7 to TRBJ1-1; the D segment cannot be called with confidence. The bases read TGTGCCAGCAGCTTGACAAGTAACACTGAAGCTTTCTTT. This gives the protein CASSLTSNTEAFF.